This T cell receptor (beta chain) was recovered during a study of cytomegalovirus exposure and HLA in healthy donors. Overall study findings and caveats: Sequencing probably produced one cluster of sequence variants that were highly shared.

Vbeta (60) and Jbeta (13) primers were used in the PCR. The table came from immunoSEQ multiplex PCR; TCRdb's copy has only in-frame clones and leaves some out. The listing records tens of thousands of clones. This CDR3 region has 14 residues. V lost 0 bases and J lost 6, with 14 bases in between. CDR1 and CDR2 from the germline V gene are GTSNPN and SVGIG (reference sequence). As regards this clone: Its antigen is undetermined.

V and J are TRBV30 and TRBJ1-1; the D is unclear. Sequenced input: PBMCs. The TCR comes from a male donor in good health and CMV-seronegative. CDR3: CAWSVFGGGAEAFF. The CDR3, as DNA: TGTGCCTGGAGTGTATTTGGAGGTGGGGCTGAAGCTTTCTTT. Drawing the rest from reference TRBV30 and TRBJ1-1, the complete variable domain is SQTIHQWPATLVQPVGSPLSLECTVEGTSNPNLYWYRQAAGRGLQLLFYSVGIGQISSEVPQNLSASRPQDRQFILSSKKLLLSDSGFYLCAWSVFGGGAEAFFGQGTRLTVV.